This is a list of T cell receptor beta chains from one sample in a study of blood T cell repertoires in COVID-19. Repertoires were generated with immunoSEQ multiplex PCR, while TCRdb's copy carries only in-frame clones and drops some. The table lists some 320,000 clones, roughly nine tenths of them singletons. Specimen: PBMCs or T cells enriched from blood (not recorded which). The source is a man in his 60s who had recovered from COVID-19. CDR3s include the opening cysteine and the closing phenylalanine or tryptophan. A D gene is named only where the DNA matches it firmly. Where a row states a size, it is once, few, many or the class of an expanded clone; other rows omit it.

TGCGCCAGCAGCCAAGAGGGGACTAGGTTTAAAGATACGCAGTATTTT	CASSQEGTRFKDTQYF	TRBV4-1	TRBD2	.	TRBJ2-3
TGTGCCAGCAGCCAAAGGATCCGCGGTGAAAAACTGTTTTTT	CASSQRIRGEKLFF	TRBV14	.	.	TRBJ1-4
TGTGCCAGCAGCCCGACAGGACTAGTTGTCCATGAGCAGTTCTTC	CASSPTGLVVHEQFF	TRBV7-3	.	.	TRBJ2-1
TGTGCCAGCAAAACACAGGGTTACGAGCAGTACTTC	CASKTQGYEQYF	TRBV6-5	.	.	TRBJ2-7
TGTGCCAGCGGGGGACAGCTCAATTCACCCCTCCACTTT	CASGGQLNSPLHF	TRBV28	TRBD1	.	TRBJ1-6
TGTGCCAGCAGCCGCCTACCCCCGGGGATGGGGGGTCTGAGTCCCCTCCACTTT	CASSRLPPGMGGLSPLHF	TRBV3-1/TRBV3-2	.	many	TRBJ1-6
TGTGCCAGCAGCCCAGGGTTCCAAGAGACCCAGTACTTC	CASSPGFQETQYF	TRBV7-9	.	once	TRBJ2-5
TGTGCCAGCAGCGTAGGGGGACTAGCGGCCGGGGAGCTGTTTTTT	CASSVGGLAAGELFF	TRBV9	TRBD2	once	TRBJ2-2
TGCGCCAGCAGCCCGGTGGGGGGGTCGAGCACTGAAGCTTTCTTT	CASSPVGGSSTEAFF	TRBV5-1	.	.	TRBJ1-1
TGTGCCAGCCGAACGACAGGGGTTAACACTGAAGCTTTCTTT	CASRTTGVNTEAFF	TRBV6-5	TRBD1	.	TRBJ1-1
TGTGCCAGCACCTCCACCGGGGAGCTGTTTTTT	CASTSTGELFF	TRBV2	.	few	TRBJ2-2
TGTGCCAGCAGTGAAGGGCGGGAGCTCGGGGAGCTGTTTTTT	CASSEGRELGELFF	TRBV7-3	TRBD2	once	TRBJ2-2
TGTGCCAGCAGCTTGGGGGACAGAGCGATCTACAATGAGCAGTTCTTC	CASSLGDRAIYNEQFF	TRBV5-8	TRBD1	.	TRBJ2-1
TGTGCCAGCAGTGGGGCAGTGGATACGCAGTATTTT	CASSGAVDTQYF	TRBV12-3/TRBV12-4	.	.	TRBJ2-3
TGTGCCAGTTCGGACAGGAAGTACGAGCAGTACTTC	CASSDRKYEQYF	TRBV19	TRBD1	.	TRBJ2-7
TGCGCCAGCAGCCAAGATCTTCTGAGCGAGCAGTACTTC	CASSQDLLSEQYF	TRBV4-3	.	.	TRBJ2-7
TGTGCCAGCAGTTACAAAGTAGGCGGTCATGGCTACACCTTC	CASSYKVGGHGYTF	TRBV6-5	.	.	TRBJ1-2
TGTGCCACCAGCAGACAGAACTACGAGCAGTACTTC	CATSRQNYEQYF	TRBV15	.	.	TRBJ2-7
TGTGCCAGCGGGGAGGGGAATGAAAAACTGTTTTTT	CASGEGNEKLFF	TRBV3-1/TRBV3-2	.	.	TRBJ1-4
TGTGCCAGTAGTGTCGACAGTTATAGCAATCAGCCCCAGCATTTT	CASSVDSYSNQPQHF	TRBV19	.	.	TRBJ1-5
TGTGCTAGTGGAACACAAAATGAAAAACTGTTTTTT	CASGTQNEKLFF	TRBV12-5	.	.	TRBJ1-4
TGTGCCAGCAGTGTAAGGGGTGGGGTGGGTGAAGCTTTCTTT	CASSVRGGVGEAFF	TRBV2	.	.	TRBJ1-1
TGTGCCAGCAGTCCAAAAGGGGCCCCGAGGGAGACCCAGTACTTC	CASSPKGAPRETQYF	TRBV28	.	.	TRBJ2-5
TGTGCCAGCAGTTCTACAGGGAGCGAGACCCAGTACTTC	CASSSTGSETQYF	TRBV7-2	.	.	TRBJ2-5
TGTGCCAGCAGTGAATCCCGTAGCGGGGGACAGCCCCAGCATTTT	CASSESRSGGQPQHF	TRBV6-1	.	.	TRBJ1-5
TGCAGTGTACTAACAACAGATACGCAGTATTTT	CSVLTTDTQYF	TRBV20-1	.	.	TRBJ2-3
TGTGCCAGCAGCGGAGGGGGACAGGGGCCTACCTACGAGCAGTACTTC	CASSGGGQGPTYEQYF	TRBV11-2	TRBD1	.	TRBJ2-7
TGTGCCAGCAGCCAAGGTACCACTACTCAAGAGACCCAGTACTTC	CASSQGTTTQETQYF	TRBV4-2	.	.	TRBJ2-5
TGTGCCAGCAGTTACGTGGCTAGCGGGCGGGATGAGCAGTTCTTC	CASSYVASGRDEQFF	TRBV6-5	TRBD2	.	TRBJ2-1
TGTGCCTGGAGTGTACCGCGGAGGGCACACACTGAAGCTTTCTTT	CAWSVPRRAHTEAFF	TRBV30	.	.	TRBJ1-1
TGCGCCAGCAGCCTTCGGGGGGGGACTAGCGGGAGCACAGATACGCAGTATTTT	CASSLRGGTSGSTDTQYF	TRBV4-1	TRBD2	.	TRBJ2-3
TGTGCCAGCAGGCGGGGGGGCTCCTACAATGAGCAGTTCTTC	CASRRGGSYNEQFF	TRBV5-6	TRBD2	.	TRBJ2-1
TGTGCCAGCAGCCAAGTGACAGTCGAGAGTGGCTACACCTTC	CASSQVTVESGYTF	TRBV3-1/TRBV3-2	.	.	TRBJ1-2
TGTGCCAGCAGTTCCTCCCGAGATCAGCCCCAGCATTTT	CASSSSRDQPQHF	TRBV6-5	.	.	TRBJ1-5
TGTGCCAGCAGCAGGACTAGCGGGAGAAGGAGTACCTACAATGAGCAGTTCTTC	CASSRTSGRRSTYNEQFF	TRBV11-3	TRBD2	.	TRBJ2-1
TGCGCCAGTCGACGGGGAAGCTCCTATAATTCACCCCTCCACTTT	CASRRGSSYNSPLHF	TRBV5-1	.	.	TRBJ1-6
TGTGCCACCAGTGATGACAGGGGGCCTCGGGGCTACACCTTC	CATSDDRGPRGYTF	TRBV24-1	TRBD1	.	TRBJ1-2
TGTGCCAGCAGCTTAGGCGGGACTAGCGGGGGGGCCGCAGATACGCAGTATTTT	CASSLGGTSGGAADTQYF	TRBV7-6	TRBD2	.	TRBJ2-3
TGTGCCAGCAGTGAATACTGGGTCTTGGAGGCTAGCGGGAGGGTAGCCAAAAACATTCAGTACTTC	CASSEYWVLEASGRVAKNIQYF	TRBV2	TRBD2	once	TRBJ2-4
TGTGCCAGCAGCTCACAGGGGGTGGGTGAAAAACTGTTTTTT	CASSSQGVGEKLFF	TRBV7-2	TRBD1	.	TRBJ1-4
TGTGCCAGTAGCCCTCGGCTCGGACAGGGGATGGGCAATGAGCAGTTCTTC	CASSPRLGQGMGNEQFF	TRBV19	TRBD1	.	TRBJ2-1
TGTGCCACCAGCAGAGATGGGGCTAGCGGGACATACAATGAGCAGTTCTTC	CATSRDGASGTYNEQFF	TRBV15	TRBD2	.	TRBJ2-1
TGCGCCAGCAGCTTAGTAGGGGGCGCGAAGACCCAGTACTTC	CASSLVGGAKTQYF	TRBV5-1	TRBD1	few	TRBJ2-5
TGTGCCAGCAGCGTATACGGGACAGCAAACACCGGGGAGCTGTTTTTT	CASSVYGTANTGELFF	TRBV9	TRBD1	.	TRBJ2-2
TGCAGTGCTAGTGGGAGGGGTGGTATAACCACTGAAGCTTTCTTT	CSASGRGGITTEAFF	TRBV20-1	.	.	TRBJ1-1
TGTGCCAGCAGGGGACAGGGACTCTCCTACGAGCAGTACTTC	CASRGQGLSYEQYF	TRBV6-5	TRBD1	.	TRBJ2-7
TGTGCCAGCAGGACAGGGATGAGCGCTGAAGCTTTCTTT	CASRTGMSAEAFF	TRBV2	TRBD1	once	TRBJ1-1
TGTGCCAGCAGTTTATCTTATAGCAATCAGCCCCAGCATTTT	CASSLSYSNQPQHF	TRBV27	.	.	TRBJ1-5
TGTGCCAGTAGTTCCGGACAGGCCGACACCGGGGAGCTGTTTTTT	CASSSGQADTGELFF	TRBV19	TRBD1	.	TRBJ2-2
TGTGCCAGCAGCCCGGGAGGGGCTGACTATGGCTACACCTTC	CASSPGGADYGYTF	TRBV28	.	.	TRBJ1-2
TGTGCCAGCAGCTTGGGGTCCAGCTCCTACGAGCAGTACTTC	CASSLGSSSYEQYF	TRBV5-6	.	.	TRBJ2-7
TGTGCCAGCAGCCCGAGGCCCGGCAGCAATCAGCCCCAGCATTTT	CASSPRPGSNQPQHF	TRBV6-5	.	once	TRBJ1-5
TGTGCCAGCAGGTCGAGTTCACTGGCGAGGGAGACCCAGTACTTC	CASRSSSLARETQYF	TRBV7-9	.	.	TRBJ2-5
TGTGCCAGCAGCGAATACCGGGACAGGGGCACTGAAGCTTTCTTT	CASSEYRDRGTEAFF	TRBV5-4	TRBD1	.	TRBJ1-1
TGTGCCAGCAGCTTAGCTTGGTCTAAGCGGGGATACAATGAGCAGTTCTTC	CASSLAWSKRGYNEQFF	TRBV7-8	TRBD2	.	TRBJ2-1
TGTGCCAGCAGCTCCACCGGGACTAGCGGGAGGGCCCTGACAGATACGCAGTATTTT	CASSSTGTSGRALTDTQYF	TRBV11-3	TRBD2	.	TRBJ2-3
TGTGCCAGCAGCTTAATAACCGGGAGACGCTGGGAGCAGTACTTC	CASSLITGRRWEQYF	TRBV11-2	.	.	TRBJ2-7
TGTGCCAGTAGTATCTCTAGGAGCTCCTATAATTCACCCCTCCACTTT	CASSISRSSYNSPLHF	TRBV19	.	.	TRBJ1-6
TGTGCCAGCAGCTTAGGGCAGGGAGGCGAGCAGTACTTC	CASSLGQGGEQYF	TRBV13	.	.	TRBJ2-7